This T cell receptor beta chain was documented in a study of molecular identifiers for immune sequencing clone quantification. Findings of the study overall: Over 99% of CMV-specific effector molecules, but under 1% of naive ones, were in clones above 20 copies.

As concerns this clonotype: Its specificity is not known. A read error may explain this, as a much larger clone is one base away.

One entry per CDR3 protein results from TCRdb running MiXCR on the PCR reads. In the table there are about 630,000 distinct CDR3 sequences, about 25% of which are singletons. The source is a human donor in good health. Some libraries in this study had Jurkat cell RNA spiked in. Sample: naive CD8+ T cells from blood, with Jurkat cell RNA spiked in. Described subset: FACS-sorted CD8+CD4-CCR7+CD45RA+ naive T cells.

CDR3 in amino acids: CASAQSRTPKETQFF. In DNA form, the CDR3 reads TGTGCTAGTGCCCAATCCCGGACACCTAAAGAGACCCAGTTCTTC. The rearrangement links TRBV12-5 to TRBJ2-1; possibly TRBD1 for D (5 bases). V lost 7 bases and J 13 bases, leaving 26 bases between the germline ends. This CDR3 is 15 amino acids long. CDR1 and CDR2 from the germline V gene are LGHNT and FRNRAP.